This entry describes one TCR beta chain. This clonotype was found many times. Which antigen it targets is not known. No much larger clonotype is one base removed from it; base qualities were not supplied. V is shortened by 6 bases, J by 1 base, and the region joining them spans 13 bases. The CDR3 has 15 amino acids, counting the end cysteine and phenylalanine. Of the read, only the CDR3 DNA is kept; its 45 bases are in frame from base 1. CDR1 SNHLY and CDR2 FYNNEI were looked up in the germline V gene. The data stem from a study of T cells in Graves' hyperthyroidism and ophthalmopathy (dated by TCRdb to the late 2010s). For the wider study: Peripheral blood was sampled at the time of initial diagnosis, prior to any treatment. A discovery cohort of fewer than 110 patients, about 43 with Graves' ophthalmopathy and more than 55 with stable Graves' hyperthyroidism, was used to find distinguishing TCR V-J signatures. An independent validation cohort of under 20 hyperthyroidism patients and about 16 patients who later progressed to ophthalmopathy tested prospective prediction of ophthalmopathy. The approximately 100 discovery patients were divided at random into training and test sets in a 7:3 ratio. In addition, the study compared T-cell repertoires in thyroid tissue and in blood from 6 or 7 Graves' hyperthyroidism patients. Once sampling was done, hyperthyroidism patients were given methimazole at a starting dose of 30 mg daily, whereas ophthalmopathy patients were given high-dose intravenous methylprednisolone. The paper describes TCR Vbeta CDR3 sequencing of around 130 peripheral blood samples, made up of 43 ophthalmopathy patients, some 80 hyperthyroidism patients and about 17 progressor patients. Points the paper makes about the study in general: In validation, the model predicted progression to ophthalmopathy a median of roughly 6.1 months before onset, with roughly 70% sensitivity and 72.22% specificity. No statistical method was used to fix the sample size in advance, and group allocation was not hidden from the investigators. A model built on a 13 V-J signature distinguished ophthalmopathy from stable hyperthyroidism, reaching roughly 88% sensitivity and about 81% specificity in cross-validation and 80%/75% in testing. Most expanded thyroid clonotypes (frequency above 0.001) were also detected in blood, a finding suggesting that blood repertoires may reflect thyroid immune responses.

The TCR beta CDR3 regions were amplified from the RNA transcripts. The first round of RT-PCR for the TCR CDR3 was performed with the HTBI primer set and the Qiagen OneStep RT-PCR kit. Libraries were constructed in a second round of multiplex PCR, after which size selection and purification were performed. Paired-end sequencing of the libraries was performed with 100 bp reads on an Illumina HiSeq2000. In the original analysis: SOAPnuke was used to process the raw data, removing reads that contained adapters or uncalled bases, had a mean Phred below 15, or lacked an exact match to the constant primer or identifier. COPE v1.2.5 was used to merge high-quality paired reads, and clonotypes were defined as unique nucleotide sequences. MiTCR v1.1 was used to align clonotypes to the IMGT TRBV, TRBD and TRBJ reference segments. Analysis was restricted to V-J combinations with a frequency above 0.0001, which covered just over 98% of repertoires. A TCS score was defined as the ratio between F50 (clonal expansion) and ExV (chaos), using BLOSUM62-based TCRdist between CDR3 peptides within each V-J. Welch's t-statistics and random forest reduced some 510 V-J features to 10 to 15, which were used in a naive Bayes classifier (R e1071). Starting from the raw public reads, TCRdb applied fastp trimming at Q25, assembled clones with MiXCR and retained in-frame beta chains. CDR3 protein duplicates are merged, each entry listing the most common genes and DNA. The V and J calls were not made by the authors but by TCRdb's processing. This sample comprises over 450,000 distinct CDR3 sequences, 17% of them detected only once. The ten biggest clones cover approximately 15% of the sample.

Moderately to severely active disease, a Clinical Activity Score of at least 3, a NOSPECS grade of at least 4, and a duration under 3 months were present in ophthalmopathy patients. Patients with uncontrolled infections, other autoimmune diseases, pregnancy or lactation were excluded. Diagnoses were based on clinical symptoms, serum thyroxine and TRAb, thyroid ultrasound and orbital computed tomography. Ficoll-Paque density gradient centrifugation was used to isolate PBMCs from approximately 11 ml of fresh peripheral blood. Total RNA was extracted using Trizol reagent, and RNA quality was assessed on an Agilent 2100 Bioanalyzer.

This TCR derives from a woman in her late teens or twenties with Graves' ophthalmopathy. The material sequenced was blood. The receptor chain draws on TRBV2 and TRBJ1-5, with the D gene too uncertain to name. The nucleotides are TGTGCCAGCAGCTCGGATGGGAGCAGCAATCAGCCCCAGCATTTT. This is translated as CASSSDGSSNQPQHF. Reference TRBV2 and TRBJ1-5 genes cover what lies past the CDR3, so the full variable domain is EPEVTQTPSHQVTQMGQEVILRCVPISNHLYFYWYRQILGQKVEFLVSFYNNEISEKSEIFDDQFSVERPDGSNFTLKIRSTKLEDSAMYFCASSSDGSSNQPQHFGDGTRLSIL.